This entry concerns a single T cell receptor beta chain. The antigen remains undetermined. The data stem from a study of cytomegalovirus exposure and HLA in healthy donors. About the study: An analysis done earlier identified more than 90 million unique TCR beta sequences from approximately 170 million T cells. Genetic ancestry analysis placed about 80% of the 410 or so donors that were genotyped in the Caucasian-associated cluster. Findings of the study overall: TRBV6-2, TRBV6-3 and other indistinguishable V segments were excluded. 150 to 200 TCR beta chains were listed as cytomegalovirus-associated.

Germline CDR1 is LNHDA and CDR2 is SQIVND (reference sequence). This CDR3 comprises 17 residues. Trimming shortened V by 5 bases and J by 0 bases, and 17 bases separated the two germline ends. The PCR used 60 Vbeta and 13 Jbeta primers. Assay used: immunoSEQ multiplex PCR; TCRdb lists only in-frame clones, some missing. The sample totals 150,000 or so clones. The sequenced sample consisted of PBMCs. The TCR comes from a woman aged 45-60 years in good health and CMV-seronegative. This chain connects TRBV19 to TRBJ1-5; D might be TRBD1 (6 bases). CDR3 DNA: TGTGCCAGTAGTGGGTCGAGGGGGGGCTATAGCAATCAGCCCCAGCATTTT. Translation gives CASSGSRGGYSNQPQHF.